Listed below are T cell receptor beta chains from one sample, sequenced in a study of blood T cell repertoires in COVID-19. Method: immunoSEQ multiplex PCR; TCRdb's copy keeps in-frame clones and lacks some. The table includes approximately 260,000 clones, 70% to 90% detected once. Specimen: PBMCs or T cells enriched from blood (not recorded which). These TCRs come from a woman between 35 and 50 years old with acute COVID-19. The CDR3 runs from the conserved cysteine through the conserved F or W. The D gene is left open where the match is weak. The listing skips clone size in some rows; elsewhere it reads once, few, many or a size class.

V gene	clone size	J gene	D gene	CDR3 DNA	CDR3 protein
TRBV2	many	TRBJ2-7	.	TGTGCCAGCAGGAAATCCGGACAAACCCCCTACGAGCAGTACTTC	CASRKSGQTPYEQYF
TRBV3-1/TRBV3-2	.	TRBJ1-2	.	TGTGCCAGCAGCCAAGATCGGGGGAGACGCTACACCTTC	CASSQDRGRRYTF
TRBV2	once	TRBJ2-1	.	TGTGCCAGCAGCGGAAGTCGACTAGGGGGCCACAATGAGCAGTTCTTC	CASSGSRLGGHNEQFF
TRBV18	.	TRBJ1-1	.	TGTGCCAGCTCCCCCGCCGGGAACACTGAAGCTTTCTTT	CASSPAGNTEAFF
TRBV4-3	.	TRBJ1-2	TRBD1	TGCGCCAGCAGTATGGGACAGACCGATCTGGATGGCTACACCTTC	CASSMGQTDLDGYTF
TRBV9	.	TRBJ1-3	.	TGTGCCAGCAGCGTATTACCGAGCTCTGGAAACACCATATATTTT	CASSVLPSSGNTIYF
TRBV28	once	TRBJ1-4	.	TGTGCCAGCAGCCGCCCCGGGGGTTTTAAGGAAAAACTGTTTTTT	CASSRPGGFKEKLFF
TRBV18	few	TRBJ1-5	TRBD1	TGTGCCAGCTCAGGACAGGGGTTGGATCAGCCCCAGCATTTT	CASSGQGLDQPQHF
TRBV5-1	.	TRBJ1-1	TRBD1	TGCGCCAGCAGCTCGGGTCAGGGGGCCCCGCGAACTGAAGCTTTCTTT	CASSSGQGAPRTEAFF
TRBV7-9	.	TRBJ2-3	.	TGTGCCAGCAGCTTGGGAAAGGGGCTGCGCACAGATACGCAGTATTTT	CASSLGKGLRTDTQYF
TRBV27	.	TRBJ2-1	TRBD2	TGTGCCAGCAGACCGAAGACGCTAGCGGGAGTAGGGCATGAGCAGTTCTTC	CASRPKTLAGVGHEQFF
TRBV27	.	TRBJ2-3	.	TGTGCCAGCAGTTTAGTACAGTCCACAGATACGCAGTATTTT	CASSLVQSTDTQYF
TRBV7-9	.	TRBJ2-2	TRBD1	TGTGCCAGCAGCTTATGGCGACAGGGGTGGCCCGGGGAGCTGTTTTTT	CASSLWRQGWPGELFF
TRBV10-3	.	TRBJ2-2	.	TGTGCCATCAGAGACAGGACTGGTACCGGGGAGCTGTTTTTT	CAIRDRTGTGELFF
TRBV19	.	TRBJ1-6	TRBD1	TGTGCCAGCGAATTACTCTACAGGGGTTCACCCCTCCACTTT	CASELLYRGSPLHF
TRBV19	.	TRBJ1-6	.	TGTGCCAGTAGTGCCCGGACTGCTTGGCAGAGTTCACCCCTCCACTTT	CASSARTAWQSSPLHF
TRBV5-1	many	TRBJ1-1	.	TGCGCCAGCAGCATCAACAGGTTCCAGTCTGAAGCTTTCTTT	CASSINRFQSEAFF
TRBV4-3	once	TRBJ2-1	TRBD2	TGCGCCAGCAGCCAACAAACTAGCGGAGACTACAATGAGCAGTTCTTC	CASSQQTSGDYNEQFF
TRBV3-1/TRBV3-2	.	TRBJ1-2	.	TGTGCCAGCAGCCAAGATTTGTTGGCAGGTGGGGGCTACACCTTC	CASSQDLLAGGGYTF
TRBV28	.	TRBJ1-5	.	TGTGCCAGCAGTTTAGGACATCGGAATCAGCCCCAGCATTTT	CASSLGHRNQPQHF
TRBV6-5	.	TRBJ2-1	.	TGTGCCAGCAGTCTAGAGGAGACAGGATACAATGAGCAGTTCTTC	CASSLEETGYNEQFF
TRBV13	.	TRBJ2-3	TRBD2	TGTGCCAGCAGCGACCGAGCGGGAGCCACCGGGACAGATACGCAGTATTTT	CASSDRAGATGTDTQYF
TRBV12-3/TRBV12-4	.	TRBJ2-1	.	TGTGCCAGCAGTTCCTACCCTTACAATGAGCAGTTCTTC	CASSSYPYNEQFF
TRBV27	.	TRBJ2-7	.	TGTGCCAGCAGTCCCGAGGGGGGGAGCTCCTACGAGCAGTACTTC	CASSPEGGSSYEQYF
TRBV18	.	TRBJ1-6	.	TGTGCCAGCTCACCATCCCCGGATAATTCACCCCTCCACTTT	CASSPSPDNSPLHF
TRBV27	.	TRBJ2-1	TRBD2	TGTGCCAGCGGACTAGCGGGATACAATGAGCAGTTCTTC	CASGLAGYNEQFF
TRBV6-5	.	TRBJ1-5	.	TGTGCCAGCAGCGAGTTTAGCAATCAGCCCCAGCATTTT	CASSEFSNQPQHF
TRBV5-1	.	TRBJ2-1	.	TGCGCCAGCAGCTGGAGTGGAGTAGAAGAGTTCTTC	CASSWSGVEEFF
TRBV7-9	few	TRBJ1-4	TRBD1	TGTGCCAGCAGCCCCACAGGGGGAGATGAAAAACTGTTTTTT	CASSPTGGDEKLFF
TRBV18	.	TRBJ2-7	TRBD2	TGTGCCAGCTCACCGAGTGGGAGGGCCTACGAGCAGTACTTC	CASSPSGRAYEQYF
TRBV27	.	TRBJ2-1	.	TGTGCCATCAAAGCGGCCAGCTCCTACAATGAGCAGTTCTTC	CAIKAASSYNEQFF
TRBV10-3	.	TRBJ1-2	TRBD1	TGTGCCATCAGTGACGAGGGACAGCCTAACTATGGCTACACCTTC	CAISDEGQPNYGYTF
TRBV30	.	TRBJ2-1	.	TGTGCCTGGCGGGACACCCAGACTCATGGGAGATACAATGAGCAGTTCTTC	CAWRDTQTHGRYNEQFF
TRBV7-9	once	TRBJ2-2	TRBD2	TGTGCCAGCAGCTTGAGCGGGAGGGTTAACACCGGGGAGCTGTTTTTT	CASSLSGRVNTGELFF
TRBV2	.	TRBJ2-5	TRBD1	TGTGCCAGCAGTGAGGAGGGACAGGGACAAGAGACCCAGTACTTC	CASSEEGQGQETQYF
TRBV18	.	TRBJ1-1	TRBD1	TGTGCCAGCTCACCAAATGTACAGGGGGCGCTCACTGAAGCTTTCTTT	CASSPNVQGALTEAFF
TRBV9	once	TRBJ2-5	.	TGTGCCAGCAGCGTAGTGAGCGGGCGCCAAGAGACCCAGTACTTC	CASSVVSGRQETQYF
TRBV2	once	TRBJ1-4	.	TGTGCCAGCAGGGGGGACAAAAAAGGAAGTAATGAAAAACTGTTTTTT	CASRGDKKGSNEKLFF
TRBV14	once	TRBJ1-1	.	TGTGCCAGCAGCCAAGGCTTAGGGGCCGAAGCTTTCTTT	CASSQGLGAEAFF
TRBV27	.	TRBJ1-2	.	TGTGCCAGCAGTCCCCTCTTAAACTATGGCTACACCTTC	CASSPLLNYGYTF
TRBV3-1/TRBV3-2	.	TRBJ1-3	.	TGTGCCAGCAAACTGGGGGGGGATGGAAACACCATATATTTT	CASKLGGDGNTIYF
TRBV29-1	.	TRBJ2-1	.	TGCAGCGTTGGACAGGTCGCCTACAATGAGCAGTTCTTC	CSVGQVAYNEQFF
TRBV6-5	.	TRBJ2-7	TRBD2	TGTGCCAGCAGGAGGGGGACTAGCGGCAGTTTAGAGCAGTACTTC	CASRRGTSGSLEQYF
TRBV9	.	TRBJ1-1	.	TGTGCCAGCAGCGTGGAGATGAACACTGAAGCTTTCTTT	CASSVEMNTEAFF